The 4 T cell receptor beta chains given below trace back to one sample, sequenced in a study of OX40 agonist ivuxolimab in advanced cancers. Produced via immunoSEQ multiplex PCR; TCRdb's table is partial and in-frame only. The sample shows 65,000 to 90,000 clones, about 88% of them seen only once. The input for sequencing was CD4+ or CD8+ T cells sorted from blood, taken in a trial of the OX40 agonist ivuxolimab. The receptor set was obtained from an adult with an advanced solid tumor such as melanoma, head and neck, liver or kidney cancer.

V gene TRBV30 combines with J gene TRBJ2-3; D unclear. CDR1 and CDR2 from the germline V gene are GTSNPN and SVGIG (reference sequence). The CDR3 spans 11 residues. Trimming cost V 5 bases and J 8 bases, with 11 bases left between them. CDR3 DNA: TGTGCCTGGCAGCGTAGTAGTACGCAGTATTTT. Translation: CAWQRSSTQYF.

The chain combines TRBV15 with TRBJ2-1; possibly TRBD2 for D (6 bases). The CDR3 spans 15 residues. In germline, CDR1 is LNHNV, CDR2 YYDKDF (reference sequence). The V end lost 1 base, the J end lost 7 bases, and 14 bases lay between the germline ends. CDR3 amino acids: CATSRGTSRLNEQFF. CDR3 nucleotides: TGTGCCACCAGCAGAGGTACTAGCCGATTGAATGAGCAGTTCTTC. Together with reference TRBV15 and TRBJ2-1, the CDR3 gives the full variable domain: DAMVIQNPRYQVTQFGKPVTLSCSQTLNHNVMYWYQQKSSQAPKLLFHYYDKDFNNEADTPDNFQSRRPNTSFCFLDIRSPGLGDTAMYLCATSRGTSRLNEQFFGPGTRLTVL.

The CDR3 here is CASSPSGGAGIQYF. The CDR3 coding sequence is TGTGCCAGCTCACCCTCGGGGGGCGCCGGCATTCAGTACTTC. V is TRBV18 and J is TRBJ2-4; D possibly corresponds to TRBD2 (7 bases). V lost 3 bases and J 9 bases, leaving 15 bases between the germline ends. The CDR3 has 14 amino acids. The germline V gene encodes CDR1 KGHSH and CDR2 LQKENI. Supplemented by reference TRBV18 and TRBJ2-4, the full variable domain reads NAGVMQNPRHLVRRRGQEARLRCSPMKGHSHVYWYRQLPEEGLKFMVYLQKENIIDESGMPKERFSAEFPKEGPSILRIQQVVRGDSAAYFCASSPSGGAGIQYFGAGTRLSVL.

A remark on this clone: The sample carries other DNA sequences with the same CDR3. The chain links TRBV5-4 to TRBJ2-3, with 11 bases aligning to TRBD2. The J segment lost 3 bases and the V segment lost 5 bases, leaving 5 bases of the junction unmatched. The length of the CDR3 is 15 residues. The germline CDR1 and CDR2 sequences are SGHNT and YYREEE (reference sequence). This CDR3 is CASRSGTSGTDTQYF. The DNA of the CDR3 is TGTGCCAGCAGATCCGGGACTAGCGGAACAGATACGCAGTATTTT.